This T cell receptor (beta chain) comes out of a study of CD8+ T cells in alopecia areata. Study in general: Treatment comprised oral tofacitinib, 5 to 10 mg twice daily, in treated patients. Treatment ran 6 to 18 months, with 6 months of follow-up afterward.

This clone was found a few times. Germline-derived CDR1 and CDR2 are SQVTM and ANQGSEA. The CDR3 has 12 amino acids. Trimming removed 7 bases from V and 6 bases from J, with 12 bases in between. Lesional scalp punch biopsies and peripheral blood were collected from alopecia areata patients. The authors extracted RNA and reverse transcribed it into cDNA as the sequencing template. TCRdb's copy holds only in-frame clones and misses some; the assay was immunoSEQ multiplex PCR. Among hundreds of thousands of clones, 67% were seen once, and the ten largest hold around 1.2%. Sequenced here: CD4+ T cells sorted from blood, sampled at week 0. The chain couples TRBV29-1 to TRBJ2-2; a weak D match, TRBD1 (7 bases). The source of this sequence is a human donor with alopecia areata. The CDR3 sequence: CSAGGPPGELFF. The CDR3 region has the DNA TGCAGCGCAGGGGGGCCTCCCGGGGAGCTGTTTTTT.